This T cell receptor beta chain was documented in a study of blood T cell repertoires in COVID-19. About the research overall: COVID-19 samples from acute and convalescent phases originated in the United States, Italy and Spain. T cells, B-cell-depleted T cells, or PBMCs provided the cDNA or gDNA that served as material.

Per the original data handling: Scientists estimated how many nucleated cells there were by amplifying reference gene primers. Clones were sequenced by immunoSEQ multiplex PCR, and TCRdb holds only the in-frame ones, with some missing. V and J calls and clone size follow that table, whereas D and trimming were derived from the DNA. Among about 320,000 clones listed, 88% were seen once. The V end was cut by 0 bases, the J end by 2 bases, with 11 bases between. The CDR3 length is 15 residues. The germline gives CDR1 LNHNV, CDR2 YYDKDF (reference sequence). The Seattle patients joined while their infection was active and were tracked longitudinally afterward.

The genes are TRBV15 and TRBJ2-7; D possibly corresponds to TRBD2 (6 bases). Sequencing used peripheral blood. The clonotype comes from a woman in her twenties or thirties with COVID-19, enrolled during active disease. The CDR3 DNA reads as TGTGCCACCAGCAGAGATGGTAGCGGAACCTACGAGCAGTACTTC. Protein product: CATSRDGSGTYEQYF. The entire variable domain, with the rest obtained from reference TRBV15 and TRBJ2-7, is as follows: DAMVIQNPRYQVTQFGKPVTLSCSQTLNHNVMYWYQQKSSQAPKLLFHYYDKDFNNEADTPDNFQSRRPNTSFCFLDIRSPGLGDTAMYLCATSRDGSGTYEQYFGPGTRLTVT.